Listed here are 18 T cell receptor beta chains from one sample, sequenced in a study of T-cell reconstitution after alpha-beta-depleted transplantation in children. A library of TCRbeta sequences, prepared with unique molecular identifiers, was generated. From the PCR reads, TCRdb called clonotypes with MiXCR, one entry per CDR3 protein. The sample includes approximately 650,000 distinct CDR3 sequences, around 12% of them seen just once. Sequenced material: PBMCs, taken before TCRalphabeta/CD19-depleted stem cell transplant. The receptors were sampled from a girl aged 2 to 9 with congenital amegakaryocytic thrombocytopenia, due to receive a stem cell transplant.

This clonotype was detected a few times. The V call is TRBV7-9, the J call TRBJ2-7, with TRBD2 matching over 8 bases. Unmatched junction bases numbered 12, after V lost 5 bases and J lost 3 bases. The CDR3 loop spans 16 amino acids. Germline V lookup: CDR1 SEHNR, CDR2 FQNEAQ (reference sequence). CDR3 in DNA: TGTGCCAGCAGCGCTTGGCTAGCGGGTGTAATCTACGAGCAGTACTTC. Translating gives CASSAWLAGVIYEQYF.

The chain links TRBV5-1 to TRBJ2-2; weak D call: TRBD2 (7 bases). CDR3 length: 17 residues. The ends were cut back, 3 bases at V and 5 bases at J, with 20 bases in the middle. Germline V CDR1 and CDR2: SGHRS, YFSETQ. Here the CDR3 DNA reads TGCGCCAGCAGCTCCTGGGGGCGCGGGAGTCGAACCGGGGAGCTGTTTTTT. This codes for CASSSWGRGSRTGELFF.

In its sample, this clonotype was seen many times. The rearrangement joins TRBV29-1 to TRBJ2-2, with 15 bases aligning to TRBD2. Germline CDR1 is SQVTM and CDR2 is ANQGSEA. This CDR3 comprises 14 residues. J lost 9 bases, V lost 6 bases, and 5 bases had no gene match. The CDR3 loop is CSVGTSGRPRELFF. DNA of the CDR3: TGCAGCGTGGGGACTAGCGGGAGGCCCCGGGAGCTGTTTTTT.

The chain uses TRBV20-1 and TRBJ2-3, with D tentatively TRBD2 (6 bases). This CDR3 region has 14 residues. Trimming pared 5 bases from V and 1 base from J, leaving 13 bases between. Germline V gene lookup returns CDR1 DFQATT and CDR2 SNEGSKA (reference sequence). As DNA, the CDR3 is TGCAGTGCTGGCCCCAGCGGGCGCACAGATACGCAGTATTTT. It codes for CSAGPSGRTDTQYF.

This clonotype was seen more than once but under ten times. The chain recombines TRBV27 with TRBJ2-1; D gene ambiguous. V lost 5 bases and J 0 bases, leaving 11 bases between the germline ends. Germline CDR1 MNHEY, CDR2 SMNVEV (reference sequence). The CDR3 consists of 15 residues. CDR3 DNA: TGTGCCAGCAGTGATACGCCCAGCTCCTACAATGAGCAGTTCTTC. Translated, it gives CASSDTPSSYNEQFF.

J is TRBJ1-2 and V is TRBV29-1; perhaps TRBD1 as D (5 bases). The V and J ends lost 5 bases and 5 bases respectively, with 15 bases between them. Germline V lookup: CDR1 SQVTM, CDR2 ANQGSEA. This CDR3 region has 13 residues. CDR3 in amino acids: CSVLSRDAYGYTF. For the CDR3, the DNA is TGCAGCGTTCTCTCCCGGGACGCGTATGGCTACACCTTC.

On this clonotype: A junction end diverges from the germline sequence, so it may reflect a read error. The J gene is TRBJ1-5, the V gene TRBV5-1; D not certain. Looked up from germline, CDR1 is SGHRS and CDR2 is YFSETQ. The CDR3 sequence is 15 residues long. CDR3 residues: CASSLGDSVGQPLHF. DNA for the CDR3: TGCGCCAGCAGCCTCGGGGATTCCGTTGGCCAGCCCCTGCATTTT. The full variable domain, rest sourced from reference TRBV5-1 and TRBJ1-5, is KAGVTQTPRYLIKTRGQQVTLSCSPISGHRSVSWYQQTPGQGLQFLFEYFSETQRNKGNFPGRFSGRQFSNSRSEMNVSTLELGDSALYLCASSLGDSVGQPLHFGDGTRLSIL.

This clonotype was seen a few times. The chain links TRBV29-1 to TRBJ2-3, with TRBD1 as a possible D gene (6 bases). CDR3 length equals 14 residues. From germline, CDR1 is SQVTM and CDR2 ANQGSEA. V shed 3 bases and J shed 4 bases, with 14 bases lying between them. CDR3 residues: CSVEGQGYPDTQYF. The CDR3 nucleotides are TGCAGCGTTGAGGGGCAGGGGTACCCAGATACGCAGTATTTT.

Comments on this clonotype: Compared with germline, one end of the junction differs, possibly owing to a read error. The chain combines TRBV20-1 with TRBJ2-3; 10 nucleotides align to TRBD2. The germline gives CDR1 DFQATT, CDR2 SNEGSKA (reference sequence). The CDR3 has 18 amino acids. For the CDR3, the DNA is TGCTGTGCTAGAGGGAGGACTAGCGGTCGTTCATACACAGATACGCAGTATTTT. Translation gives CCARGRTSGRSYTDTQYF.

The chain recombines TRBV20-1 with TRBJ2-7; D not certain. The CDR3 spans 17 residues. The V end lost 0 bases, the J end lost 3 bases, and 21 bases lay between the germline ends. Per the germline V gene, CDR1 is DFQATT and CDR2 is SNEGSKA (reference sequence). CDR3 amino acids: CSARDLSRLSGIYEQYF. DNA of the CDR3: TGCAGTGCTAGAGATCTTTCGCGGCTGTCGGGTATCTACGAGCAGTACTTC.

The chain is built from TRBV25-1 and TRBJ2-7; the match to TRBD2 covers 11 bases. The CDR3 has 13 residues. The trim removed 7 bases at V and 1 base at J, leaving 0 bases unmatched. CDR1 and CDR2 (germline): MGHDK, SYGVNS. Written as DNA, the CDR3 is TGTGCCAGCATAGCGGGAGGGTCCTACGAGCAGTACTTC. Translated, it gives CASIAGGSYEQYF.

V gene TRBV19 combines with J gene TRBJ2-5; either TRBD1 or TRBD2 may fit D (5 bases each). V was pared by 5 bases and J by 4 bases, with 14 bases between. The CDR3 length is 14 residues. From germline, CDR1 is LNHDA and CDR2 SQIVND (reference sequence). CDR3 DNA: TGTGCCAGTAGTCCCGGGGCAGAAACAGAGACCCAGTACTTC. Protein: CASSPGAETETQYF.

This clonotype was seen a handful of times. The rearrangement uses TRBV6-1 and TRBJ1-6, with a possible D match to TRBD1 (5 bases). V lost 5 bases and J lost 7, with 12 bases in between. Germline CDR1 is MNHNS and CDR2 is SASEGT. This CDR3 spans 14 amino acids. CDR3 sequence reads: CASSPDTANSPLHF. DNA for the CDR3: TGTGCCAGCAGTCCGGACACAGCGAATTCACCCCTCCACTTT.

This clonotype occurred many times. V usage is TRBV11-2 and J usage is TRBJ2-7, with D unclear. The germline V and J ends were trimmed by 7 bases and 3 bases, with 13 bases remaining between them. This CDR3 has 13 residues. The V gene's germline CDR1 is SGHAT and CDR2 FQNNGV. The DNA of the CDR3 is TGTGCCAGCACCCCGCGCTACTACTACGAGCAGTACTTC. Protein: CASTPRYYYEQYF. Looking up the rest from reference TRBV11-2 and TRBJ2-7 gives the full variable domain: EAGVAQSPRYKIIEKRQSVAFWCNPISGHATLYWYQQILGQGPKLLIQFQNNGVVDDSQLPKDRFSAERLKGVDSTLKIQPAKLEDSAVYLCASTPRYYYEQYFGPGTRLTVT.

At least ten counts were recorded for this clonotype. The chain has TRBV5-1 and TRBJ2-2; D tentatively reads TRBD1 or TRBD2 (5 bases each). Germline CDR1 SGHRS, CDR2 YFSETQ. CDR3 size: 15 residues. V was cut by 2 bases and J by 1 base, with 9 bases left in between. The CDR3 loop reads CASSFRDQNTGELFF. The CDR3 DNA reads TGCGCCAGCAGCTTCCGGGACCAGAACACCGGGGAGCTGTTTTTT.

This clonotype was observed many times. The V call is TRBV6-1, the J call TRBJ2-1; 12 nucleotides line up with TRBD2. Germline trimming cut 5 bases from V and 6 bases from J; bases unmatched to any gene: 8. Germline values: CDR1 MNHNS, CDR2 SASEGT. This CDR3 region has 16 residues. The CDR3 DNA reads as TGTGCCAGCAGTCCGGATCTAGCGGGAGGGAGCAATGAGCAGTTCTTC. This gives the protein CASSPDLAGGSNEQFF.

This clonotype has a handful of counts. The DNA for the CDR3 is TGTGCCATCAGTGAGTCGACAGGGCAACCGTACGAGCAGTACTTC. Amino acid sequence: CAISESTGQPYEQYF. The chain uses TRBV10-3 and TRBJ2-7; 7 nucleotides line up with TRBD1. CDR1 is ENHRY, CDR2 SYGVKD, per germline. J gave up 4 bases and V 0 bases, and 6 bases lay outside the gene matches. CDR3 length equals 15 residues.

The chain employs TRBV7-9 and TRBJ2-7; possibly TRBD2 for D (6 bases). The germline V gene has CDR1 SEHNR and CDR2 FQNEAQ (reference sequence). Trimming removed 8 bases at V and 6 bases at J, with 14 bases between. The CDR3 runs to 12 residues. CDR3: CASDDGSPEQYF. In nucleotides, the CDR3 is TGTGCCAGCGATGACGGGAGCCCCGAGCAGTACTTC.